Listed here are 2 T cell receptor beta chains from one sample, sequenced in a study of CD8+CD57+ T cells in acquired aplastic anemia (dated by TCRdb to 2016 to 2019). Sequencing instrument: Illumina HiSeq 2000. Genomic DNA was used as template for profiling of TCR beta VDJ combinations and CDR3 sequences. The public reads were quality trimmed at Q25 with fastp and then assembled into clones with MiXCR by TCRdb, keeping productive beta chains. Each CDR3 protein appears once, grouped with its most common genes and DNA. Within this sample are roughly 180,000 distinct CDR3 sequences, with about 64% of them counted one time only. The ten biggest clones cover approximately 44% of the sample. Specimen: sorted CD4+, CD8+, or CD8+CD57+ T cells (not recorded which) from PBMCs. All receptors derive from a human donor with severe aplastic anemia or a healthy control (not recorded which).

The chain combines TRBV5-4 with TRBJ2-1; perhaps TRBD2 as D (5 bases). CDR3 size: 16 residues. Trimming took 2 bases from V and 0 from J, leaving 12 bases between them. Germline loops: CDR1 SGHNT, CDR2 YYREEE (reference sequence). CDR3 residues: CASSLSASFSYNEQFF. In DNA, the CDR3 is TGTGCCAGCAGCTTATCCGCTAGCTTCTCCTACAATGAGCAGTTCTTC.

The rearrangement joins TRBV10-3 to TRBJ2-3; 7 nucleotides agree with TRBD1. The CDR3 sequence is 14 residues long. V lost 11 bases, J lost 2 bases, and 10 bases stayed unmatched. CDR1 ENHRY and CDR2 SYGVKD come from the germline V gene. Here the CDR3 reads CAASWTGDTDTQYF. CDR3 DNA: TGTGCCGCCAGCTGGACAGGAGACACAGATACGCAGTATTTT.